This T cell receptor (beta chain) was documented in a study of vaccination effects on CD4 cells after COVID-19. TCRdb's copy holds only in-frame clones and misses some; the assay was immunoSEQ multiplex PCR. The profile shows about 61,000 clones, 73% of them singletons. For this clone: Its antigen remains unidentified. An end of the junction differs from the germline gene, which may be a read error.

Prior to sequencing, the ViraFEST assay stimulated PBMC with viral peptide pools, which expanded the antigen-specific CD4+ T cells. CD4+ T cells were isolated after less than 12 days of culture. Two doses of BNT162b2 or mRNA-1273 vaccine were administered to participants. CDR1 is SNHLY, CDR2 FYNNEI, per germline. This CDR3 region has 15 residues. The V call is TRBV2, the J call TRBJ1-6; D might be TRBD1 (6 bases). This receptor was taken from a human donor who received a COVID-19 vaccine. Source: CD4+ T cells from PBMCs cultured with HCoV-229E spike peptides, taken after COVID-19 vaccination. The CDR3 DNA is TGTGCCAGCAGGGAAGGGGGATCCTATAATTCACCCCTCCACTTT. Its protein is CASREGGSYNSPLHF.